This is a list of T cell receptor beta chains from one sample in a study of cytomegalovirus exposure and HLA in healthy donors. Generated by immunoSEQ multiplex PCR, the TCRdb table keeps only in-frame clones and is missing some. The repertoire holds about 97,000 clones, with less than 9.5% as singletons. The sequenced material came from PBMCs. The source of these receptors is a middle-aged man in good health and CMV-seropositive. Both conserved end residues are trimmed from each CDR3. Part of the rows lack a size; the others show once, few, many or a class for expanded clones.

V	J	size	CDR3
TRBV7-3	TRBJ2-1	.	ASSFFSGGYNEQF
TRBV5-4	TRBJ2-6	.	ASSDRAGANVLT
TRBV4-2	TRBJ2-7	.	ASSQDQWEADEQY
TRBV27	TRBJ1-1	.	ASSLSGGGAEAF
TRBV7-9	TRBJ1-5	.	ASSLGAGFGNQPQH
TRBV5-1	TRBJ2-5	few	ASSLTAGGETQY
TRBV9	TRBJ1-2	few	ASSPRGDGADGYT
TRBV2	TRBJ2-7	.	ASSEEYGRAYEQY
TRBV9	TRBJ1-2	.	ASSVRDRGNYGYT
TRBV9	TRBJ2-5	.	ASSGLASKGTQY